One sample yielded the 27 T cell receptor beta chains listed below, sequenced in a study of blood T cell repertoires in COVID-19 (dated by TCRdb to between 2020 and 2021). The library was built by means of the immunoSEQ multiplex PCR assay. The table comes from immuneACCESS by way of TCRdb, which keeps in-frame sequences with V and J called. Part of the clones is missing from these tables; in studies checked, under half for an unresolved V gene and the rest for unknown reasons. In all, the sample holds 330,000 or so clones, and around nine tenths of those were seen once. Of the sample, over 1% falls within the top ten clones. The source material was PBMCs or T cells enriched from blood (not recorded which). Every receptor here comes from a woman aged 25 to 39 who had been exposed to COVID-19.

This chain uses TRBV28 with TRBJ2-1; D might be TRBD2 (6 bases). From germline, CDR1 is MDHEN and CDR2 SYDVKM. The CDR3 covers 16 residues. V was shortened by 7 bases and J by 4 bases, with 20 bases between the two germline ends. CDR3 loop: CASTPGGASRYNEQFF. In DNA form, the CDR3 reads TGTGCCAGCACTCCAGGAGGGGCGTCTCGATACAATGAGCAGTTCTTC.

The genes are TRBV27 and TRBJ1-2; 7 nucleotides agree with TRBD1. Germline values: CDR1 MNHEY, CDR2 SMNVEV (reference sequence). V was pared by 7 bases and J by 6 bases, with 8 bases of the junction left unmatched. CDR3 size: 13 residues. The CDR3 sequence: CASNRGHGDGYTF. DNA of the CDR3: TGTGCCAGCAACAGGGGACATGGAGATGGCTACACCTTC.

V usage is TRBV28 and J usage is TRBJ2-7; a possible D gene is TRBD1 (5 bases). The CDR3 is 14 residues long. V was pared by 6 bases and J by 3 bases, with 15 bases between. Germline V gene sequence: CDR1 MDHEN, CDR2 SYDVKM. CDR3 sequence reads: CASSPTGKNYEQYF. CDR3 sequence (DNA): TGTGCCAGCAGCCCCACAGGAAAAAACTACGAGCAGTACTTC.

This clone occurred a few times. The gene calls are TRBV7-2 and TRBJ1-2; D might be TRBD1 (5 bases). The CDR3 covers 15 residues. Germline loops: CDR1 SGHTA, CDR2 FQGNSA. V was shortened by 4 bases and J by 5 bases, with 17 bases between the two germline ends. This CDR3 is CASSSPSQGYYGYTF. In DNA form, the CDR3 reads TGTGCCAGCAGCTCCCCAAGTCAGGGCTATTATGGCTACACCTTC.

V gene TRBV5-1 combines with J gene TRBJ2-5; 7 bases match TRBD1. The CDR3 is 17 residues long. CDR1 is SGHRS and CDR2 is YFSETQ in the germline V gene. V was clipped by 4 bases and J by 5 bases; unmatched bases: 17. The CDR3 sequence is CASSPRITGTDAETQYF. CDR3 coding DNA: TGCGCCAGCAGCCCACGAATCACCGGGACAGACGCGGAGACCCAGTACTTC.

This sequence joins TRBV9 and TRBJ2-5, with D possibly matching TRBD1 (5 bases). Trimming removed 0 bases from V and 4 bases from J, with 13 bases in between. The CDR3 spans 15 residues. Per germline, CDR1 SGDLS and CDR2 YYNGEE. CDR3 residues: CASSVAAGHGETQYF. The CDR3 bases are TGTGCCAGCAGCGTAGCGGCAGGGCATGGAGAGACCCAGTACTTC.

The rearrangement uses TRBV28 and TRBJ2-3; tentatively, D is TRBD2 (5 bases). CDR1 MDHEN and CDR2 SYDVKM come from the germline V gene. Deletions cut 5 bases from V and 2 bases from J, with 14 bases between. The CDR3 covers 15 residues. CDR3 coding DNA: TGTGCCAGCAGTCCAAGGAGCGGCCCCACAGATACGCAGTATTTT. It is translated as CASSPRSGPTDTQYF.

The chain has TRBV14 and TRBJ2-2, with TRBD2 matching 9 bases. The J segment lost 0 bases and the V segment lost 5 bases, leaving 10 bases of the junction unmatched. The CDR3 is made up of 18 amino acids. Germline CDR1 reads SGHDN; CDR2 reads FVKESK. The CDR3 DNA reads as TGTGCCAGCAGCTCCCGACTAGCGGTAGCCGCGAACACCGGGGAGCTGTTTTTT. As protein: CASSSRLAVAANTGELFF.

This chain connects TRBV14 to TRBJ1-2; 8 nucleotides match TRBD1. Trimming cost V 0 bases and J 4 bases; bases outside gene matches: 7. This CDR3 spans 16 amino acids. CDR1 is SGHDN, CDR2 FVKESK, per germline. The CDR3 protein is CASSQDSRGRVYGYTF. The CDR3 DNA is TGTGCCAGCAGCCAAGATAGCAGGGGGCGTGTCTATGGCTACACCTTC.

In DNA, the CDR3 is TGTGCCAGCAGTAGAGGGACTTTTTTAGGAGAGACCCAGTACTTC. This gives the protein CASSRGTFLGETQYF. V gene TRBV27 combines with J gene TRBJ2-5, with D possibly TRBD2 on 6 matching bases. Trimming took off 5 bases at V and 4 bases at J, with 17 bases between the two ends. Looked up from germline, CDR1 is MNHEY and CDR2 is SMNVEV (reference sequence). The CDR3 has 15 amino acids.

V and J are TRBV29-1 and TRBJ2-3; 7 bases map to TRBD2. Losses at the gene ends were 6 bases for V and 4 bases for J; bases not matched to a gene: 10. The CDR3 is made up of 14 amino acids. Germline lookup yields CDR1 SQVTM and CDR2 ANQGSEA. The CDR3 nucleotides are TGCAGCGTCAGACTAGCCGTGTCGCCAGATACGCAGTATTTT. Its protein is CSVRLAVSPDTQYF.

J is TRBJ2-7 and V is TRBV28; TRBD2 matches 11 bases. The CDR3 extends over 17 amino acids. Unmatched junction bases numbered 7, after V lost 3 bases and J lost 0 bases. Germline V gene lookup returns CDR1 MDHEN and CDR2 SYDVKM. The CDR3 DNA sequence: TGTGCCAGCAGTTTGATAGCGGGAGGGCCCGGCTCCTACGAGCAGTACTTC. This encodes CASSLIAGGPGSYEQYF.

This chain joins TRBV21-1 and TRBJ1-1; the table's D call, TRBD1, was not checked against the DNA. TRBV21-1 is given as a pseudogene. The CDR3 totals 13 residues. The CDR3 DNA reads TGTGCCAGCACTAAGACAGAAAACACTGAAGCTTTCTTT. It encodes CASTKTENTEAFF.

The chain couples TRBV6-1 to TRBJ2-4; TRBD1 matches at 9 bases. This CDR3 has 18 residues. The V segment lost 0 bases and the J segment 3 bases; nucleotides outside the gene matches: 9. The V gene's germline CDR1 is MNHNS and CDR2 SASEGT. The CDR3: CASSEALQGQGLKNIQYF. The CDR3 nucleotides are TGTGCCAGCAGTGAAGCGCTTCAGGGACAGGGACTCAAAAACATTCAGTACTTC.

This clone was observed a single time. The rearrangement joins TRBV28 to TRBJ1-5; no clear D gene. Per germline, CDR1 MDHEN and CDR2 SYDVKM. The CDR3 spans 14 residues. The V end lost 4 bases, the J end lost 2 bases, and 9 bases lay between the germline ends. The CDR3 sequence is CASSSGSGNQPQHF. The CDR3, as DNA: TGTGCCAGCAGTTCGGGGAGCGGCAATCAGCCCCAGCATTTT.

The chain links TRBV6-2 or TRBV6-3 to TRBJ1-5; D possibly corresponds to TRBD1 (6 bases). V gave up 2 bases and J gave up 7 bases, with 15 bases separating them. The germline gives CDR1 MNHEY, CDR2 SVGEGT. The CDR3 is 15 residues long. CDR3 in amino acids: CASSYGGAGIQPQHF. CDR3 in DNA: TGTGCCAGCAGTTACGGGGGGGCCGGGATCCAGCCCCAGCATTTT.

This sequence joins TRBV5-5 and TRBJ1-4, with 7 bases that match TRBD1. The germline V gene encodes CDR1 SGHKS and CDR2 YYEKEE (reference sequence). Trimming cost V 2 bases and J 2 bases; bases outside gene matches: 6. CDR3 length: 16 amino acids. The CDR3 spells CASSFPRGLTNEKLFF. The CDR3 coding sequence is TGTGCCAGCAGCTTCCCCAGGGGGTTGACTAATGAAAAACTGTTTTTT.

The J gene is TRBJ2-3, the V gene TRBV2, with a tentative D call TRBD2 (6 bases). Germline-derived CDR1 and CDR2 are SNHLY and FYNNEI. This CDR3 has 15 residues. Trimming removed 3 bases at V and 3 bases at J, with 13 bases between. CDR3 region: CASSETGVWTDTQYF. The CDR3 DNA is TGTGCCAGCAGTGAGACGGGGGTTTGGACAGATACGCAGTATTTT.

This clone has just a few counts. The chain has TRBV14 and TRBJ2-1, with 9 nucleotides matching TRBD1. Germline V gene data show CDR1 as SGHDN and CDR2 as FVKESK. The CDR3 covers 15 residues. Trimming cost V 4 bases and J 4 bases; bases outside gene matches: 5. This CDR3 reads CASSPRQGGYNEQFF. The CDR3 DNA follows: TGTGCCAGCAGCCCAAGACAGGGGGGTTACAATGAGCAGTTCTTC.

J is TRBJ1-1 and V is TRBV5-8; 7 bases map to TRBD1. J was trimmed by 0 bases and V by 0 bases; bases with no gene match: 8. The CDR3 loop spans 17 amino acids. Germline CDR1 and CDR2: SGHTS and YDEGEE. The CDR3 loop is CASSLGQGLRMNTEAFF. In DNA, the CDR3 is TGTGCCAGCAGCTTGGGACAGGGTCTCCGGATGAACACTGAAGCTTTCTTT.

This chain joins TRBV5-1 and TRBJ2-7; TRBD1 is a possible D gene (7 bases). This CDR3 has 13 residues. V was trimmed by 4 bases and J by 3 bases, leaving 11 bases between them. CDR1 and CDR2 from the germline V gene are SGHRS and YFSETQ. In nucleotides, the CDR3 is TGCGCCAGCAGCCGCCAGGGGGGCTACGAGCAGTACTTC. It is translated as CASSRQGGYEQYF.

The J gene is TRBJ1-6, the V gene TRBV28; D possibly corresponds to TRBD1 (5 bases). The V end lost 5 bases, the J end lost 8 bases, and 16 bases lay between the germline ends. The CDR3 loop spans 15 amino acids. In germline, CDR1 is MDHEN, CDR2 SYDVKM. In DNA form, the CDR3 reads TGTGCCAGCAGTGGAGGGACGGAGGGAGATTCACCCCTCCACTTT. Its protein is CASSGGTEGDSPLHF. The whole variable domain, remainder taken from reference TRBV28 and TRBJ1-6, is DVKVTQSSRYLVKRTGEKVFLECVQDMDHENMFWYRQDPGLGLRLIYFSYDVKMKEKGDIPEGYSVSREKKERFSLILESASTNQTSMYLCASSGGTEGDSPLHFGNGTRLTVT.

About this clone itself: This may arise from a read error, as a much more abundant clone is one base away. The CDR3 region has the DNA TGTGCCAGCAGTGCCGGGACTAGCGGGAGAAATGAGCAGTTCTTC. As protein: CASSAGTSGRNEQFF. V and J are TRBV9 and TRBJ2-1, with TRBD2 matching over 14 bases. The junction had 5 bases not matched to a gene; V was cut back by 5 bases and J by 7 bases. The CDR3 contains 15 residues. Per the germline V gene, CDR1 is SGDLS and CDR2 is YYNGEE.

The chain joins TRBV11-2 to TRBJ2-7; 11 bases match TRBD1. Looked up from germline, CDR1 is SGHAT and CDR2 is FQNNGV. The junction had 16 bases not matched to a gene; V was cut back by 4 bases and J by 2 bases. There are 19 residues in the CDR3. The CDR3 DNA follows: TGTGCCAGCAGCTCCCTGGACAGGGGGCTTATCCAAATAACCTACGAGCAGTACTTC. Amino acids: CASSSLDRGLIQITYEQYF. The full variable domain, in which reference TRBV11-2 and TRBJ2-7 provide the parts outside the CDR3, is EAGVAQSPRYKIIEKRQSVAFWCNPISGHATLYWYQQILGQGPKLLIQFQNNGVVDDSQLPKDRFSAERLKGVDSTLKIQPAKLEDSAVYLCASSSLDRGLIQITYEQYFGPGTRLTVT.

The chain is built from TRBV15 and TRBJ1-6, with 7 bases lining up with TRBD1. This CDR3 spans 15 amino acids. CDR1 LNHNV and CDR2 YYDKDF come from the germline V gene (reference sequence). V gave up 5 bases and J gave up 4 bases; unmatched junction bases: 5. CDR3 nucleotides: TGTGCCACCAGCGGCGGGACAGATTATAATTCACCCCTCCACTTT. It translates to CATSGGTDYNSPLHF. Based on the CDR3 plus reference TRBV15 and TRBJ1-6, the full variable domain is DAMVIQNPRYQVTQFGKPVTLSCSQTLNHNVMYWYQQKSSQAPKLLFHYYDKDFNNEADTPDNFQSRRPNTSFCFLDIRSPGLGDTAMYLCATSGGTDYNSPLHFGNGTRLTVT.

The chain uses TRBV5-1 and TRBJ2-7; the match to TRBD2 covers 13 bases. The CDR3 consists of 14 residues. After removal of 3 bases from V and 5 bases from J, the junction contained 2 bases not matched to a gene. Germline V gene data show CDR1 as SGHRS and CDR2 as YFSETQ. CDR3: CASSWGLAGNEQYF. DNA of the CDR3: TGCGCCAGCAGCTGGGGACTAGCGGGAAACGAGCAGTACTTC.

As DNA, the CDR3 is TGTGCCAGCAGGCGGGAGGGCACCGGGGAGCTGTTTTTT. Amino acid sequence: CASRREGTGELFF. The chain joins TRBV6-4 to TRBJ2-2; 9 bases match TRBD2. This CDR3 has 13 residues. V was pared by 6 bases and J by 4 bases, with 0 bases of the junction left unmatched. Germline-derived CDR1 and CDR2 are MRHNA and SNTAGT.